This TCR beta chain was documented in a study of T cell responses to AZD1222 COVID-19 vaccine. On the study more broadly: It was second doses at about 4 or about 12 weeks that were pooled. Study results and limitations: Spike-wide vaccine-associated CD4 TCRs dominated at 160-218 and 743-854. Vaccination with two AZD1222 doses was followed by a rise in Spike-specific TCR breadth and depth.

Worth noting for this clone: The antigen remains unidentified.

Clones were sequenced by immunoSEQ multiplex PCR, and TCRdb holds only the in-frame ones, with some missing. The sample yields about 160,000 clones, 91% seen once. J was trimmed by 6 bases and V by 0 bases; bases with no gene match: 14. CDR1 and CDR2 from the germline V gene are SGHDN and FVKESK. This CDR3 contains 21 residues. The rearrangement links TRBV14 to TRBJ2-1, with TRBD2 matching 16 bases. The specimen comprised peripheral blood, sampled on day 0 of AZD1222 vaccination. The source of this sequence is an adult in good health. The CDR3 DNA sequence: TGTGCCAGCAGCCAAGAATTGGGGACTAGCGGGAGGGCCACTCGCTCCAATGAGCAGTTCTTC. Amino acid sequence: CASSQELGTSGRATRSNEQFF.